A selection of T cell receptor beta chains follows, all from one sample in a study of identical twins. TCRdb called the 5' RACE reads again in MiXCR, with one record for every CDR3 protein. The profile covers 200,000 to 250,000 distinct CDR3 sequences, with about 10% appearing a single time and 9% to 10% taken by the ten largest. Material: memory T cells sorted from blood. The receptors originated from a man aged 50-59 years in good health. Both conserved end residues are part of each CDR3. D genes are given only for firm matches. Not all rows give a size; the values are once, few, many and, for expanded clones, a class.

- | many | TRBJ1-6 | TRBV28 | CASSLWDTRGPAPLHF | TGTGCCAGCAGTTTATGGGACACAAGGGGCCCGGCACCCCTCCACTTT
TRBD2 | - | TRBJ2-1 | TRBV9 | CASSMIAGRWDEQFF | TGTGCCAGCAGCATGATAGCGGGGAGGTGGGATGAGCAGTTCTTC
TRBD1 | many | TRBJ1-5 | TRBV6-1 | CASSPDRDNQPQHF | TGTGCCAGCAGTCCCGACAGGGATAATCAGCCCCAGCATTTT
TRBD2 | - | TRBJ2-1 | TRBV7-9 | CASSGGTRGVEQFF | TGTGCCAGCAGCGGAGGGACTAGGGGCGTTGAGCAGTTCTTC
- | many | TRBJ1-4 | TRBV20-1 | CSARDSAAPPTNEKLFF | TGCAGTGCTAGAGATAGCGCAGCCCCACCAACTAATGAAAAACTGTTTTTT
TRBD1 | many | TRBJ2-3 | TRBV6-2/TRBV6-3 | CASSLQGSRTDTQYF | TGTGCCAGCAGCCTACAGGGGTCCCGCACAGATACGCAGTATTTT
TRBD2 | many | TRBJ2-7 | TRBV12-3/TRBV12-4 | CASSLNPAGYEQYF | TGTGCCAGCAGTTTAAATCCAGCGGGATACGAGCAGTACTTC
TRBD2 | few | TRBJ2-1 | TRBV20-1 | CSARVGTSSLNEQFF | TGCAGTGCTAGAGTGGGGACTAGTAGTCTTAATGAGCAGTTCTTC
- | many | TRBJ2-5 | TRBV4-2 | CASSQEWGETQYF | TGTGCCAGCAGCCAAGAGTGGGGAGAGACCCAGTACTTC
TRBD2 | many | TRBJ2-3 | TRBV20-1 | CSASPLAGGGFTDTQYF | TGCAGTGCTAGTCCCCTAGCGGGAGGGGGATTCACAGATACGCAGTATTTT
- | many | TRBJ1-5 | TRBV20-1 | CSAGETGVWSNQPQHF | TGCAGTGCTGGGGAGACAGGTGTGTGGAGCAATCAGCCCCAGCATTTT
- | few | TRBJ2-5 | TRBV11-2 | CASSPRGQETQYF | TGTGCCAGCAGCCCCCGGGGCCAAGAGACCCAGTACTTC
- | - | TRBJ1-5 | TRBV20-1 | CSARVSGLFRATSNQPQHF | TGCAGTGCTAGAGTCTCGGGACTCTTCCGGGCTACGAGCAATCAGCCCCAGCATTTT
TRBD1 | many | TRBJ2-4 | TRBV5-1 | CASSLSGTGIQYF | TGCGCCAGCAGCTTGTCCGGGACAGGTATTCAGTACTTC
- | many | TRBJ1-3 | TRBV14 | CASSQDGGFWARETIYF | TGTGCCAGCAGCCAAGACGGGGGGTTTTGGGCCCGCGAGACCATATATTTT
- | many | TRBJ1-1 | TRBV5-1 | CASSLEREDAFF | TGCGCCAGCAGCTTGGAGCGGGAAGACGCTTTCTTT